This T cell receptor (beta chain) was recorded in a study of control samples from healthy donors and cancer patients. CDR1 is SGHKS, CDR2 YYEKEE, per germline (reference sequence). The V and J ends lost 3 bases and 7 bases, in that order; junction bases with no gene match: 8. CDR3 length equals 17 residues. Repertoires were generated with immunoSEQ multiplex PCR, while TCRdb's copy carries only in-frame clones and drops some. The table has 70,000 to 100,000 clones, 70% to 90% seen once; the top ten hold less than 8.5%. The sequence was collected from an older woman in good health. The chain employs TRBV5-5 and TRBJ2-2; 14 bases match TRBD2. Sequenced material: blood. The CDR3 spells CASSSSGTSGSGGELFF. DNA for the CDR3: TGTGCCAGCAGCTCCTCCGGGACTAGCGGGAGTGGCGGGGAGCTGTTTTTT.